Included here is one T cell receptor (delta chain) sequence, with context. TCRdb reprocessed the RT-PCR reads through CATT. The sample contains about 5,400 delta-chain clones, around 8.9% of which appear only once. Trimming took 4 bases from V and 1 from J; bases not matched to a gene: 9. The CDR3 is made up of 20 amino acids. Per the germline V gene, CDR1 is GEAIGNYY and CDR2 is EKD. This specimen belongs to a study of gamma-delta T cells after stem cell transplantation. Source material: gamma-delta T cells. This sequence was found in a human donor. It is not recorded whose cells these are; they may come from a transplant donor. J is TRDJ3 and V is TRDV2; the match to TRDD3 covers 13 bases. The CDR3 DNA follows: TGTGCCTGTGAGCCATTACTGGGGGATACGAGTTCCTGGGACACCCGACAGATGTTTTTC. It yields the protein CACEPLLGDTSSWDTRQMFF.